These 25 T cell receptor beta chains share one sample of origin, sequenced in a study of cytomegalovirus exposure and HLA in healthy donors. PCR was performed using 60 Vbeta and 13 Jbeta primers. Sequencing was performed with immunoSEQ multiplex PCR; in TCRdb, only in-frame clones are kept and a portion is missing. The repertoire has about 150,000 clones, roughly 80% of them found once; the top ten carry roughly 3.6%. Input material: PBMCs. These receptor sequences come from a human donor in good health.

This chain links TRBV7-9 with TRBJ2-7; D is perhaps TRBD2 (6 bases). The CDR3 consists of 14 residues. The germline gives CDR1 SEHNR, CDR2 FQNEAQ (reference sequence). Trimming took 5 bases from V and 4 from J, leaving 15 bases between them. This CDR3 reads CASSLGRGQYEQYF. The CDR3, as DNA: TGTGCCAGCAGCCTAGGGCGGGGTCAGTACGAGCAGTACTTC.

The chain carries TRBV13 and TRBJ2-7; 7 bases agree with TRBD2. Trimming at V came to 5 bases and at J to 1 base, leaving 11 bases not matched to a gene. The CDR3 spans 16 residues. Germline V gene data show CDR1 as PRHDT and CDR2 as FYEKMQ (reference sequence). CDR3 protein: CASSTWTSGASYEQYF. The CDR3 DNA reads TGTGCCAGCAGCACCTGGACTAGTGGGGCGTCCTACGAGCAGTACTTC.

Only one count was recorded for this clone. This chain uses TRBV4-2 with TRBJ2-3, with TRBD2 matching 13 bases. The CDR3 runs to 19 residues. Germline CDR1 is LGHNA and CDR2 is YNFKEQ. V shed 1 base, J shed 0 bases, and the junction held 7 bases outside the gene matches. CDR3 nucleotides: TGTGCCAGCAGCCAAGTGACTAGCGGGGGGCAAACTAGCACAGATACGCAGTATTTT. This gives the protein CASSQVTSGGQTSTDTQYF.

This clone was counted only a few times. This chain connects TRBV5-1 to TRBJ2-1, with 12 bases fitting TRBD2. CDR1 SGHRS and CDR2 YFSETQ come from the germline V gene. This CDR3 has 19 residues. The trim removed 2 bases at V and 4 bases at J, leaving 13 bases unmatched. The CDR3 nucleotides read TGCGCCAGCAGCTTTACTAGCGGGGGGAGCTACCCTCCATACAATGAGCAGTTCTTC. It codes for CASSFTSGGSYPPYNEQFF.

CDR3 bases: TGTGCCAGCTCACCTAAGGGGGCTAATGAGCAGTTCTTC. Encoded protein: CASSPKGANEQFF. V gene TRBV18 combines with J gene TRBJ2-1, with 7 bases fitting TRBD1. The CDR3 length is 13 residues. V was pared by 3 bases and J by 7 bases, with 3 bases of the junction left unmatched. Germline V gene sequence: CDR1 KGHSH, CDR2 LQKENI. The variable domain in full, with the rest retrieved from reference TRBV18 and TRBJ2-1, is NAGVMQNPRHLVRRRGQEARLRCSPMKGHSHVYWYRQLPEEGLKFMVYLQKENIIDESGMPKERFSAEFPKEGPSILRIQQVVRGDSAAYFCASSPKGANEQFFGPGTRLTVL.

V and J are TRBV5-3 and TRBJ2-5; 11 bases agree with TRBD2. TRBV5-3 carries the ORF label, with uncertain function. This CDR3 has 15 residues. V lost 6 bases to trimming and J lost 3 bases; unmatched junction nucleotides: 7. CDR3 in DNA: TGTGCCAGAATAAAACGGGGACTAGCGGAAGAGACCCAGTACTTC. This codes for CARIKRGLAEETQYF.

The chain uses TRBV9 and TRBJ1-1; TRBD1 might be the D (5 bases). Per the germline V gene, CDR1 is SGDLS and CDR2 is YYNGEE. V was pared by 1 base and J by 2 bases, with 15 bases between. The CDR3 has 16 residues. This CDR3 is CASSVNFGGGNTEAFF. CDR3 DNA sequence: TGTGCCAGCAGCGTAAACTTTGGGGGAGGTAACACTGAAGCTTTCTTT.

CDR3 sequence: CASSLPTNYNNQPQHF. The CDR3 DNA sequence: TGTGCCAGCAGTTTACCGACAAATTACAATAATCAGCCCCAGCATTTT. The genes are TRBV28 and TRBJ1-5; D not resolved. The CDR3 runs to 16 residues. Germline V gene lookup returns CDR1 MDHEN and CDR2 SYDVKM. V lost 2 bases and J lost 4, with 15 bases in between.

The rearrangement links TRBV19 to TRBJ2-1; no firm D call. CDR3 size: 12 residues. CDR1 LNHDA and CDR2 SQIVND come from the germline V gene (reference sequence). Trimming left V 3 bases short and J 4 bases short, with 4 bases between. As DNA, the CDR3 is TGTGCCAGTAGTATGACATACAATGAGCAGTTCTTC. Translation gives CASSMTYNEQFF.

V gene TRBV7-9 combines with J gene TRBJ2-3; TRBD2 matches 10 bases. Germline V gene data show CDR1 as SEHNR and CDR2 as FQNEAQ (reference sequence). V lost 1 base to trimming and J lost 3 bases; unmatched junction nucleotides: 1. The CDR3 extends over 15 amino acids. The CDR3 spells CASSLDSGGTDTQYF. The CDR3 DNA sequence: TGTGCCAGCAGCTTAGATAGCGGGGGGACAGATACGCAGTATTTT.

The chain has TRBV5-1 and TRBJ2-7; 9 positions match TRBD1. The V segment lost 4 bases and the J segment 5 bases; nucleotides outside the gene matches: 7. There are 14 residues in the CDR3. CDR1 and CDR2 (germline): SGHRS, YFSETQ. DNA of the CDR3: TGCGCCAGCAGCCGGGACAGGGCTGACGACGAGCAGTACTTC. Its protein product is CASSRDRADDEQYF.

The chain uses TRBV7-2 and TRBJ2-1; 13 bases align to TRBD2. V was pared by 8 bases and J by 0 bases, with 7 bases of the junction left unmatched. The germline V gene encodes CDR1 SGHTA and CDR2 FQGNSA. The CDR3 extends over 17 amino acids. CDR3: CASSGTSGKGSYNEQFF. The CDR3, as DNA: TGTGCCAGCTCAGGGACTAGCGGGAAGGGCTCCTACAATGAGCAGTTCTTC.

This clone was detected once. This chain links TRBV4-3 with TRBJ1-5, with D unclear. This CDR3 has 13 amino acids. Germline V lookup: CDR1 LGHNA, CDR2 YSLEER. Trimming shortened V by 0 bases and J by 6 bases, and 6 bases separated the two germline ends. In DNA, the CDR3 is TGCGCCAGCAGCCAAGATCTGGCTCAGCCCCAGCATTTT. Its protein product is CASSQDLAQPQHF.

The chain carries TRBV6-1 and TRBJ2-1; 10 nucleotides agree with TRBD1. Germline CDR1 MNHNS, CDR2 SASEGT. The CDR3 spans 13 residues. With V trimmed by 7 bases and J by 9 bases, 6 bases remained unmatched. CDR3 in DNA: TGTGCCAGCACGGGACAGGGGTTAAGTGAGCAGTTCTTC. Its protein is CASTGQGLSEQFF.

This clone was counted a single time. V usage is TRBV25-1 and J usage is TRBJ2-5, with D hard to call. The V gene's germline CDR1 is MGHDK and CDR2 SYGVNS. The CDR3 runs to 13 residues. Trimming removed 6 bases from V and 0 bases from J, with 8 bases in between. The CDR3 region is CASRLLYQETQYF. CDR3 in DNA: TGTGCCAGCAGACTTTTGTACCAAGAGACCCAGTACTTC.

The J gene is TRBJ1-2, the V gene TRBV11-2; possible D gene TRBD1, 5 bases. Germline CDR1 reads SGHAT; CDR2 reads FQNNGV. The CDR3 covers 15 residues. V shed 2 bases and J shed 6 bases, with 16 bases lying between them. CDR3 sequence (DNA): TGTGCCAGCAGCTTACCCCTGGGGGGGAGAGATGGCTACACCTTC. This sequence encodes CASSLPLGGRDGYTF.

V and J are TRBV4-1 and TRBJ2-1; TRBD2 matches at 7 bases. The CDR3 extends over 17 amino acids. The germline CDR1 and CDR2 sequences are MGHRA and YSYEKL. J gave up 6 bases and V 0 bases, and 11 bases lay outside the gene matches. The CDR3 loop reads CASSQEPSSGMTNEQFF. In DNA form, the CDR3 reads TGCGCCAGCAGCCAAGAGCCGTCTAGCGGAATGACCAATGAGCAGTTCTTC.

The genes are TRBV15 and TRBJ2-1, with 13 bases aligning to TRBD2. The germline CDR1 and CDR2 sequences are LNHNV and YYDKDF (reference sequence). J lost 6 bases, V lost 5 bases, and 4 bases had no gene match. This CDR3 is 15 amino acids long. CDR3 nucleotides: TGTGCCACCAGCTACTGGACTAGCGGGAGCAATGAGCAGTTCTTC. Translation: CATSYWTSGSNEQFF.

The chain joins TRBV7-2 to TRBJ2-3; unclear D gene. From germline, CDR1 is SGHTA and CDR2 FQGNSA. The V end lost 0 bases, the J end lost 5 bases, and 9 bases lay between the germline ends. The CDR3 is 14 amino acids. CDR3 protein: CASSLASVEDTQYF. The CDR3 DNA is TGTGCCAGCAGCTTAGCCAGCGTTGAAGATACGCAGTATTTT.

This clone was seen just once. This chain links TRBV28 with TRBJ2-7; possibly TRBD1 for D (6 bases). The V end lost 3 bases, the J end lost 4 bases, and 13 bases lay between the germline ends. The CDR3 is 14 residues long. Germline V gene lookup returns CDR1 MDHEN and CDR2 SYDVKM. Written as DNA, the CDR3 is TGTGCCAGCAGTTTCCGCAGGGGCGTATACGAGCAGTACTTC. It specifies CASSFRRGVYEQYF.

CDR3 sequence reads: CASSPGTEIYEQYF. The CDR3 DNA reads as TGTGCCAGCAGTCCCGGGACAGAGATCTACGAGCAGTACTTC. This chain links TRBV27 with TRBJ2-7; 7 nucleotides line up with TRBD1. The V and J ends lost 5 bases and 3 bases, in that order; junction bases with no gene match: 7. Germline V gene data show CDR1 as MNHEY and CDR2 as SMNVEV (reference sequence). The CDR3 is 14 amino acids.

The V call is TRBV13, the J call TRBJ1-1; the D gene is possibly TRBD1 (5 bases). The V end lost 5 bases, the J end lost 2 bases, and 12 bases lay between the germline ends. CDR1 and CDR2 (germline): PRHDT, FYEKMQ (reference sequence). The CDR3 is 14 amino acids. The CDR3 reads CASSRDFENTEAFF. CDR3 DNA: TGTGCCAGCAGCCGGGACTTCGAAAACACTGAAGCTTTCTTT.

CDR3 in amino acids: CASSFLAGQSGNTIYF. As DNA, the CDR3 is TGTGCCAGCAGTTTCCTCGCAGGACAGTCTGGAAACACCATATATTTT. The J gene is TRBJ1-3, the V gene TRBV28; a possible D gene is TRBD1 (6 bases). This CDR3 contains 16 residues. Trimming removed 3 bases at V and 1 base at J, with 13 bases between. The germline V gene has CDR1 MDHEN and CDR2 SYDVKM.

The CDR3 region has the DNA TGCGCCAGCAGCCAAGCAGGCTTTGAAGCTTTCTTT. It translates to CASSQAGFEAFF. The J gene is TRBJ1-1, the V gene TRBV4-1; D gene uncertain. V was pared by 1 base and J by 7 bases, with 7 bases between. Looked up from germline, CDR1 is MGHRA and CDR2 is YSYEKL. The CDR3 consists of 12 residues.

The chain uses TRBV6-5 and TRBJ1-6; weak D call: TRBD1 (5 bases). Trimming pared 0 bases from V and 11 bases from J, leaving 14 bases between. The germline V gene encodes CDR1 MNHEY and CDR2 SVGAGI. The CDR3 sequence is 15 residues long. The CDR3 DNA follows: TGTGCCAGCAGTTACTCGACAGCCGTAAAGACACCCCTCCACTTT. Its translation is CASSYSTAVKTPLHF.